This TCR beta chain emerged from a study of early T cells in non-severe SARS-CoV-2 infection. Overall study: The study sequenced bulk RNA from unsorted whole blood, with chains unpaired. Broader study findings: Anti-spike CD8 responses were favored in VDJdb matching, and private and CD4 specificities were missed.

Individual cDNA molecules received unique molecular identifiers. TCRdb independently ran MiXCR on the 5' RACE reads; one entry per CDR3 protein. The repertoire holds about 47,000 distinct CDR3 sequences, with around 10% as singletons. This CDR3 is 17 amino acids long. V trimming: 2 bases; J trimming: 4 bases; junction bases outside the gene matches: 12. From germline, CDR1 is SGHNT and CDR2 YYREEE (reference sequence). In its sample, this clonotype was seen many times. Its antigen is unknown. The sequence was obtained from an adult who was a healthcare worker with PCR-confirmed SARS-CoV-2 infection or an uninfected control (not recorded which). The sequenced sample was whole blood. The chain joins TRBV5-4 to TRBJ2-3; 8 bases are a match to TRBD2. The CDR3 sequence: CASSFSGTPPSPDTQYF. The CDR3 DNA sequence: TGTGCCAGCAGCTTTAGCGGGACTCCTCCGTCCCCAGATACGCAGTATTTT.